Many counts were recorded for the clone carrying this TCR beta chain. Its antigen is as yet unknown. The sample is drawn from a study of T cells after yellow fever vaccination. Turning to the study itself: It was SMART-Seq v4 Ultra Low Input that prepared the fractions with low cell numbers.

Study-wide findings and caveats: Just a small share of clonotypes turned up in the CD4 compartment as well as the CD8 compartment. In post-booster samples, most primary-vaccination clones reappeared (approximately 97% CD4, 88% CD8).

The germline CDR1 and CDR2 sequences are SGHVS and FQNEAQ. Deletions cut 1 base from V and 2 bases from J, with 12 bases between. The CDR3 extends over 15 amino acids. Template switching by 5'RACE produced TCR cDNA, adding a universal primer site and UMIs. TCRdb re-derived calls from the 5' RACE reads in MiXCR, one entry per CDR3 protein. Of about 240,000 distinct CDR3 sequences in the sample, about 7% were seen once. The TCR sequence derives from a man aged 25 to 40 who received the YFV17D yellow fever vaccine. Sequences were derived from CD4+ T cells sorted from PBMCs, sampled 15 days after the yellow fever booster vaccination. The chain combines TRBV7-8 with TRBJ2-7; D tentatively fits TRBD1 or TRBD2 (5 bases each). The CDR3 reads CASSLGPGRTYEQYF. Here the CDR3 DNA reads TGTGCCAGCAGCTTAGGCCCGGGACGGACCTACGAGCAGTACTTC. The full variable domain, in which reference TRBV7-8 and TRBJ2-7 provide the parts outside the CDR3, is GAGVSQSPRYKVAKRGQDVALRCDPISGHVSLFWYQQALGQGPEFLTYFQNEAQLDKSGLPSDRFFAERPEGSVSTLKIQRTQQEDSAVYLCASSLGPGRTYEQYFGPGTRLTVT.